This T cell receptor beta chain was recorded in a study of technical replicates of blood from a few donors. In this sample, this clone turned up once. The CDR3 totals 21 residues. CDR1 is MGHRA and CDR2 is YSYEKL in the germline V gene. Trimming removed 1 base from V and 4 bases from J; junction bases left unmatched: 22. Measured with immunoSEQ multiplex PCR; TCRdb has only the in-frame clones, and not every one. The table includes approximately 73,000 clones, just under 95% detected once. The origin of this receptor is a human donor in good health. Sequencing input: T cells isolated from PBMCs. The chain is built from TRBV4-1 and TRBJ1-5; 7 bases agree with TRBD1. The CDR3 coding sequence is TGCGCCAGCAGCCAAGGCCCCCTCCTGAGGACAGGCATAGAGCCGAATCAGCCCCAGCATTTT. Its translation is CASSQGPLLRTGIEPNQPQHF.